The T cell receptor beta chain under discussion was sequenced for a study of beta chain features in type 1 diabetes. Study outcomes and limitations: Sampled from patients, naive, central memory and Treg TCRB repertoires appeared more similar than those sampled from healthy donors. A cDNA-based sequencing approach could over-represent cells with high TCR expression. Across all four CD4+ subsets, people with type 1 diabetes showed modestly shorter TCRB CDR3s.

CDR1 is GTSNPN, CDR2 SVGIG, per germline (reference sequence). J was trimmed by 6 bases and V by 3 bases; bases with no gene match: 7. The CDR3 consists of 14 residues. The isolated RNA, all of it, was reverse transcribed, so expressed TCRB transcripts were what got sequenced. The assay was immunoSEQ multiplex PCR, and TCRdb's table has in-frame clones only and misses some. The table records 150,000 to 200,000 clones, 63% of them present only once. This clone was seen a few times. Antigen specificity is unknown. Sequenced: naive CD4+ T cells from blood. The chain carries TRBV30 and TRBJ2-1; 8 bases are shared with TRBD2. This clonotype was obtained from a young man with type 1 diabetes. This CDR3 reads CAWRRGEGSNEQFF. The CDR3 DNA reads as TGTGCCTGGAGGCGGGGGGAGGGAAGCAATGAGCAGTTCTTC.